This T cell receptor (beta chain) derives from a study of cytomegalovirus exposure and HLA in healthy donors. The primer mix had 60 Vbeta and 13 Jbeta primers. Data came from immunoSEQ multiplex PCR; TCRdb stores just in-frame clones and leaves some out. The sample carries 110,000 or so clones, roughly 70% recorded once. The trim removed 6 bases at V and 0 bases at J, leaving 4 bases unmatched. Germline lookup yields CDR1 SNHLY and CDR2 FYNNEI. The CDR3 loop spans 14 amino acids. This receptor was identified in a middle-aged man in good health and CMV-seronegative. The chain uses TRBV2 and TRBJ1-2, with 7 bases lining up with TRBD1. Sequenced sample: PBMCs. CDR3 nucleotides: TGTGCCAGCAGGGGGACAGCTTCTAACTATGGCTACACCTTC. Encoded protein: CASRGTASNYGYTF.